The entry below describes one T cell receptor (beta chain). This sample is part of a study of a mutant IDH1 vaccine in newly diagnosed glioma. At the level of the study: Prior therapy was radiotherapy, temozolomide, or both; most received both.

Clones were read by immunoSEQ multiplex PCR, and TCRdb kept only the in-frame ones, dropping some. This table holds some 61,000 clones, 86% found once. Noted time point: baseline, week 1 (first vaccination visit). Treatment denoted: pre-vaccination baseline after standard-of-care therapy. The germline V gene encodes CDR1 MGHRA and CDR2 YSYEKL. The CDR3 runs to 15 residues. Trimming cost V 2 bases and J 2 bases, with 13 bases left between them. The source is a young man with glioma. Sequences were derived from PBMCs, sampled from a glioma patient treated with radiotherapy, temozolomide or both. The chain is built from TRBV4-1 and TRBJ2-7; TRBD1 is a possible D gene (6 bases). CDR3 protein: CASSQIVTGAYEQYF. In nucleotides, the CDR3 is TGCGCCAGCAGCCAAATAGTGACAGGTGCCTACGAGCAGTACTTC.